Listed here are 19 T cell receptor beta chains from one sample, sequenced in a study of vaccination and CD4 T cells after COVID-19 (dated by TCRdb to 2021 to 2024). This sample's treatment or condition label indicates: roughly ten-day PBMC culture with coronavirus spike peptide pools or control peptides (ViraFEST assay). The antigens of these receptors remain unknown. Receptor libraries were prepared by PCR. TCRdb records Illumina iSeq 100 as the sequencer. At the Johns Hopkins FTIC core, DNA from the cultured CD4+ T cells underwent TCR sequencing with the Oncomine TCR Beta short-read assay. Using fastp at Q25 and MiXCR, TCRdb reprocessed the public reads and kept productive beta chains. Duplicate CDR3 protein sequences are folded into a single record with the most common DNA and genes. This sample has some 11,000 distinct CDR3 sequences in its table, and under 55% of those were observed once. 21% of the sample is held by the ten biggest clonotypes.

The sequenced sample was CD4+ T cells from blood, cultured in vitro. These receptors were collected from a human donor who had recovered from COVID-19.

This clonotype is medium-sized within its sample. This chain links TRBV28 with TRBJ2-3; TRBD2 aligns across 10 bases. J lost 3 bases, V lost 5 bases, and 8 bases had no gene match. CDR1 is MDHEN and CDR2 is SYDVKM in the germline V gene. CDR3 length equals 16 residues. The DNA for the CDR3 is TGTGCCAGCAGTCCAATACGACTAGCGGGTACAGATACGCAGTATTTT. Translation: CASSPIRLAGTDTQYF.

The CDR3 region is CASSTGGVYGYTF. The CDR3 DNA follows: TGTGCCAGCAGTACAGGGGGCGTCTATGGCTACACCTTC. This chain links TRBV28 with TRBJ1-2, with TRBD1 matching over 9 bases. This CDR3 spans 13 amino acids. Germline loops: CDR1 MDHEN, CDR2 SYDVKM. V trimming: 5 bases; J trimming: 4 bases; junction bases outside the gene matches: 2.

This clonotype was counted only a few times. In DNA form, the CDR3 reads TGTGCCACTACGCAGGGGGTGTCTGGCTACACCTTC. It yields the protein CATTQGVSGYTF. The chain uses TRBV19 and TRBJ1-2; 7 positions match TRBD1. Germline loops: CDR1 LNHDA, CDR2 SQIVND (reference sequence). CDR3 length: 12 residues. The junction had 9 bases not matched to a gene; V was cut back by 10 bases and J by 7 bases.

V is TRBV28 and J is TRBJ1-6, with 7 nucleotides matching TRBD1. Germline V gene lookup returns CDR1 MDHEN and CDR2 SYDVKM. The CDR3 has 15 amino acids. J lost 5 bases, V lost 3 bases, and 4 bases had no gene match. DNA of the CDR3: TGTGCCAGCAGTTTGACAGGGACTAATAATTCACCCCTCCACTTT. This gives the protein CASSLTGTNNSPLHF.

This clonotype occurred a few times. This sequence joins TRBV6-1 and TRBJ2-1; D uncertain. Trimming cost V 6 bases and J 7 bases, with 7 bases left between them. CDR1 and CDR2 (germline): MNHNS, SASEGT. The CDR3 extends over 11 amino acids. In DNA, the CDR3 is TGTGCCAGCAGCCTGGAGAATGAGCAGTTCTTC. Amino acids: CASSLENEQFF.

In nucleotides, the CDR3 is TGTGCCAGCAGCTTAGACCCCGTAATTGGGGACGACCTCTCCTACAATGAGCAGTTCTTC. It is translated as CASSLDPVIGDDLSYNEQFF. The chain is built from TRBV7-2 and TRBJ2-1, with D perhaps TRBD1 or TRBD2 (5 bases each). Germline loops: CDR1 SGHTA, CDR2 FQGNSA. The ends were cut back, 1 base at V and 0 bases at J, with 22 bases in the middle. This CDR3 contains 20 residues.

This chain connects TRBV20-1 to TRBJ2-7; D is unclear. There are 14 residues in the CDR3. Deletions cut 0 bases from V and 2 bases from J, with 11 bases between. The germline V gene encodes CDR1 DFQATT and CDR2 SNEGSKA (reference sequence). CDR3 loop: CSARDVSKPYEQYF. For the CDR3, the DNA is TGCAGTGCTAGAGATGTATCAAAGCCCTACGAGCAGTACTTC.

This clonotype has just a few counts. The V and J genes are TRBV5-1 and TRBJ1-5; weak D call: TRBD1 (6 bases). The V gene's germline CDR1 is SGHRS and CDR2 YFSETQ. V shed 5 bases and J shed 4 bases, with 10 bases lying between them. CDR3 length equals 13 residues. The CDR3 coding sequence is TGCGCCAGCAGGAGGGGGGCTAATCAGCCCCAGCATTTT. Its translation: CASRRGANQPQHF.

The V gene is TRBV5-1, the J gene TRBJ2-5; TRBD1 matches 7 bases. V shed 0 bases and J 9 bases; nucleotides not matched to a gene: 8. Germline values: CDR1 SGHRS, CDR2 YFSETQ. The CDR3 contains 14 residues. CDR3 residues: CASSLEGTASPQYF. The CDR3 DNA is TGCGCCAGCAGCTTGGAAGGGACAGCCTCTCCCCAGTACTTC.

The chain carries TRBV11-2 and TRBJ2-7; 9 bases agree with TRBD2. The trim removed 0 bases at V and 7 bases at J, leaving 10 bases unmatched. CDR1 is SGHAT, CDR2 FQNNGV, per germline. The CDR3 totals 16 residues. This chain's CDR3 is CASSLDVGSGRREQYF. DNA for the CDR3: TGTGCCAGCAGCTTAGATGTCGGTAGCGGGAGAAGGGAGCAGTACTTC.

CDR3 region: CSADTSGRAETQYF. In nucleotides, the CDR3 is TGCAGTGCAGACACTAGCGGGAGGGCCGAGACCCAGTACTTC. The gene calls are TRBV20-1 and TRBJ2-5, with TRBD2 matching 13 bases. The germline CDR1 and CDR2 sequences are DFQATT and SNEGSKA (reference sequence). This CDR3 region has 14 residues. After removal of 6 bases from V and 5 bases from J, the junction contained 6 bases not matched to a gene.

This clonotype was picked up a small number of times. This chain connects TRBV7-6 to TRBJ1-1; possibly TRBD1 for D (5 bases). This CDR3 has 14 amino acids. Germline V CDR1 and CDR2: SGHVS, FNYEAQ. Trimming pared 3 bases from V and 4 bases from J, leaving 12 bases between. CDR3 nucleotide sequence: TGTGCCAGCAGCTTGACAGCCAAAGGCACTGAAGCTTTCTTT. Its translation: CASSLTAKGTEAFF.

The chain couples TRBV7-2 to TRBJ2-7; 7 bases align to TRBD2. V was pared by 7 bases and J by 6 bases, with 15 bases of the junction left unmatched. Germline CDR1 reads SGHTA; CDR2 reads FQGNSA. This CDR3 has 15 residues. CDR3 DNA sequence: TGTGCCAGCACGGGCGGGGGAGCCCGACCCCCCGAGCAGTACTTC. It translates to CASTGGGARPPEQYF.

This clonotype came up a few times. The chain is built from TRBV20-1 and TRBJ2-1; possible D gene TRBD2, 6 bases. This CDR3 is built from 17 residues. Germline V gene data show CDR1 as DFQATT and CDR2 as SNEGSKA (reference sequence). V was trimmed by 3 bases and J by 2 bases, leaving 20 bases between them. The CDR3 nucleotides read TGCAGTGCTAGGGTAGACCTTAGCGGAGGGGCCTACAATGAGCAGTTCTTC. As protein: CSARVDLSGGAYNEQFF.

In this sample, this clonotype turned up a few times. V is TRBV28 and J is TRBJ2-1; 10 bases match TRBD1. Germline CDR1 is MDHEN and CDR2 is SYDVKM. V was pared by 5 bases and J by 5 bases, with 6 bases of the junction left unmatched. This CDR3 comprises 15 residues. CDR3 loop: CASSVTGGGHNEQFF. CDR3 sequence (DNA): TGTGCCAGCAGTGTGACAGGGGGCGGACACAATGAGCAGTTCTTC.

The chain combines TRBV6-1 with TRBJ2-3; TRBD2 might be the D (7 bases). There are 16 residues in the CDR3. Germline V gene sequence: CDR1 MNHNS, CDR2 SASEGT. Trimming took 6 bases from V and 1 from J, leaving 17 bases between them. CDR3 region: CASRRGGARGTDTQYF. The CDR3 bases are TGTGCCAGCAGAAGAGGGGGGGCTAGGGGCACAGATACGCAGTATTTT.

The sample holds a few counts of this clonotype. The chain combines TRBV7-9 with TRBJ2-5; TRBD1 aligns across 7 bases. The CDR3 consists of 17 residues. Trimming cost V 1 base and J 7 bases; bases outside gene matches: 15. Germline CDR1 SEHNR, CDR2 FQNEAQ (reference sequence). Here the CDR3 DNA reads TGTGCCAGCAGCTTAGGCACGACAGGGATCTACTCGGTGACCCAGTACTTC. Its translation: CASSLGTTGIYSVTQYF.

There are a few counts of this clonotype. The rearrangement joins TRBV18 to TRBJ2-7, with TRBD2 matching over 15 bases. Germline trimming cut 3 bases from V and 3 bases from J; bases unmatched to any gene: 3. This CDR3 has 16 amino acids. Germline lookup yields CDR1 KGHSH and CDR2 LQKENI. CDR3 residues: CASSPPGLAGGYEQYF. The CDR3 DNA is TGTGCCAGCTCACCGCCGGGACTAGCGGGGGGCTACGAGCAGTACTTC.

The chain has TRBV28 and TRBJ2-7; the match to TRBD2 covers 7 bases. V shed 5 bases and J 0 bases; nucleotides not matched to a gene: 16. Germline V gene lookup returns CDR1 MDHEN and CDR2 SYDVKM. The length of the CDR3 is 18 residues. Here the CDR3 DNA reads TGTGCCAGCAGTCCTGCCCGACCTAGCGGAGCCACCTCCTACGAGCAGTACTTC. Protein: CASSPARPSGATSYEQYF.